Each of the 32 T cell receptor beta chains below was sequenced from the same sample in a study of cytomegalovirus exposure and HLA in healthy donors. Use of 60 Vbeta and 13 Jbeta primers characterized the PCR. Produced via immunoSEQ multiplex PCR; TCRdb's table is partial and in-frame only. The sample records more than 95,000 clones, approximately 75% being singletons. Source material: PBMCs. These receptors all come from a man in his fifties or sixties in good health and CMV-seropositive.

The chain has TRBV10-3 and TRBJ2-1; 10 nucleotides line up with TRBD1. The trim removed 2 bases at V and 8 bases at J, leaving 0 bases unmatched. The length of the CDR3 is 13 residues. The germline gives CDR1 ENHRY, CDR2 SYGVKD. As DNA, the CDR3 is TGTGCCATCAGTGAGGGACAGGGGGATGAGCAGTTCTTC. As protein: CAISEGQGDEQFF.

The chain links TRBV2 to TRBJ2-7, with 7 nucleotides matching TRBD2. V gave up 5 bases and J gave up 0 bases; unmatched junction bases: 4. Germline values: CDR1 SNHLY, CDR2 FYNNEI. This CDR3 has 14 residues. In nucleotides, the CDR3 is TGTGCCAGCAGTAGAGGGGACTACTCCTACGAGCAGTACTTC. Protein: CASSRGDYSYEQYF.

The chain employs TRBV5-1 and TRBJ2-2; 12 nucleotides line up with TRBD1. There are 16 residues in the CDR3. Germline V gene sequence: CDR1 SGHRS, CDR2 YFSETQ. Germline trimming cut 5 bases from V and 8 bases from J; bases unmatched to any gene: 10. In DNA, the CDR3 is TGCGCCAGCAGGGCGACCGGGACAGGGGGCTCGGGGGAGCTGTTTTTT. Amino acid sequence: CASRATGTGGSGELFF.

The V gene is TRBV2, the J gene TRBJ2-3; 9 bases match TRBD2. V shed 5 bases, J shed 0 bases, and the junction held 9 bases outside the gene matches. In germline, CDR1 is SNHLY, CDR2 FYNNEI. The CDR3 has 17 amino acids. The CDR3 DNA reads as TGTGCCAGCAGTCCCCGCGCTGGGACTAGCAGCACAGATACGCAGTATTTT. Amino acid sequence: CASSPRAGTSSTDTQYF.

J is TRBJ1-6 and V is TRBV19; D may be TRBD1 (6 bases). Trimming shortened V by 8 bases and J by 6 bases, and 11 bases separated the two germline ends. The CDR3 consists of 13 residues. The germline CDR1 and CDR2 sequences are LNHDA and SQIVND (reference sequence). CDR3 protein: CASRTETNSPLHF. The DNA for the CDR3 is TGTGCCAGTCGGACAGAAACTAATTCACCCCTCCACTTT. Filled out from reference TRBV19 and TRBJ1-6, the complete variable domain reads DGGITQSPKYLFRKEGQNVTLSCEQNLNHDAMYWYRQDPGQGLRLIYYSQIVNDFQKGDIAEGYSVSREKKESFPLTVTSAQKNPTAFYLCASRTETNSPLHFGNGTRLTVT.

The CDR3 DNA is TGTGCCAGTATCAGGACAGGGAGCAATCAGCCCCAGCATTTT. Translating gives CASIRTGSNQPQHF. V gene TRBV19 combines with J gene TRBJ1-5, with 8 bases that match TRBD1. Per the germline V gene, CDR1 is LNHDA and CDR2 is SQIVND (reference sequence). The CDR3 loop spans 14 amino acids. V trimming: 7 bases; J trimming: 1 base; junction bases outside the gene matches: 3.

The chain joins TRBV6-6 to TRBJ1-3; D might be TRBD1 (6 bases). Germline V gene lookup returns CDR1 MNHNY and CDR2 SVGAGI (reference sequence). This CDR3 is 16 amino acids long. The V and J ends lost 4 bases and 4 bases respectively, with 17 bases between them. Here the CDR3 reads CASSSRGGASGNTIYF. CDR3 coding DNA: TGTGCCAGCAGTTCCCGGGGGGGGGCTTCGGGAAACACCATATATTTT.

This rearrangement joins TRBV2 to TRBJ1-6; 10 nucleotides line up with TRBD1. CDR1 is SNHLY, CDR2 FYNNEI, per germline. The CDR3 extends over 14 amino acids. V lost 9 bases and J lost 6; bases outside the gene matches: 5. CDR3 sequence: CAREDRGVNSPLHF. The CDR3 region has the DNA TGTGCCAGAGAGGACAGGGGGGTTAATTCACCCCTCCACTTT.

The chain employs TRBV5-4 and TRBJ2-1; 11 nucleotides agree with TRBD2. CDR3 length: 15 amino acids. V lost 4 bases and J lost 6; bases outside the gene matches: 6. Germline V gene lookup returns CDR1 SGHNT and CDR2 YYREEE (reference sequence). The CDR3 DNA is TGTGCCAGCAGCCAACCGGGACTAGCGGCCAATGAGCAGTTCTTC. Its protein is CASSQPGLAANEQFF.

CDR3 amino acids: CASSPRRLAGSETQYF. The DNA of the CDR3 is TGTGCCAGCAGCCCCCGTCGACTAGCGGGTTCAGAGACCCAGTACTTC. The V and J genes are TRBV7-2 and TRBJ2-5, with 10 bases lining up with TRBD2. The CDR3 has 16 amino acids. V shed 5 bases, J shed 4 bases, and the junction held 10 bases outside the gene matches. Per the germline V gene, CDR1 is SGHTA and CDR2 is FQGNSA.

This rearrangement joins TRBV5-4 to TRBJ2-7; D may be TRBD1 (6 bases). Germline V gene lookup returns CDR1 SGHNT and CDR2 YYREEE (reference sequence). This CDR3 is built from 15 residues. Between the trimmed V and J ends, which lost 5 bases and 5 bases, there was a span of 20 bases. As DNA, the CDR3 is TGTGCCAGCAGATCGGACAGCCGAGGGGGAAACGAGCAGTACTTC. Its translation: CASRSDSRGGNEQYF.

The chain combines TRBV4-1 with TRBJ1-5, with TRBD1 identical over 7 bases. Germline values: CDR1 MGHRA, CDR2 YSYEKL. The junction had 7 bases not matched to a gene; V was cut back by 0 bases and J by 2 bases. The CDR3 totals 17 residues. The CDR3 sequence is CASSQEKGTAGNQPQHF. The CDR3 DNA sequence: TGCGCCAGCAGCCAAGAAAAGGGGACAGCGGGCAATCAGCCCCAGCATTTT.

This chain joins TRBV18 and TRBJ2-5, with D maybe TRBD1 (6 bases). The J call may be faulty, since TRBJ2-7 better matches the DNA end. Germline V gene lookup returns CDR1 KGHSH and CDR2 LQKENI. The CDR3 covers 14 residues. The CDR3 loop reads CASSPDSSSYEQYF. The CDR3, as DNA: TGTGCCAGCTCACCGGACAGCAGCTCCTACGAGCAGTACTTC.

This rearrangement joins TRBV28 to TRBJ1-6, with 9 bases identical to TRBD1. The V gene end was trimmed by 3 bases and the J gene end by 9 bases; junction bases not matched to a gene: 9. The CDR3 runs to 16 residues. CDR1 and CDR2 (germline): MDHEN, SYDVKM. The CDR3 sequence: CASSFGTGTNSSPLHF. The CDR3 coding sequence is TGTGCCAGCAGTTTTGGGACAGGGACGAATAGTTCACCCCTCCACTTT.

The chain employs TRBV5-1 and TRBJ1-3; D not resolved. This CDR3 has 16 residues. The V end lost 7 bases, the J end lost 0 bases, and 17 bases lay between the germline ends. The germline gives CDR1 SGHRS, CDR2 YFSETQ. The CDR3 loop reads CASSPAPASSGNTIYF. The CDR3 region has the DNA TGCGCCAGCTCCCCGGCCCCAGCGAGCTCTGGAAACACCATATATTTT.

CDR3 bases: TGTGCCAGCACCACCTCAGGGGTGATTAGCAATCAGCCCCAGCATTTT. It yields the protein CASTTSGVISNQPQHF. V usage is TRBV7-8 and J usage is TRBJ1-5; weak D call: TRBD1 (6 bases). CDR1 and CDR2 from the germline V gene are SGHVS and FQNEAQ. The CDR3 extends over 16 amino acids. The V end lost 7 bases, the J end lost 0 bases, and 16 bases lay between the germline ends.

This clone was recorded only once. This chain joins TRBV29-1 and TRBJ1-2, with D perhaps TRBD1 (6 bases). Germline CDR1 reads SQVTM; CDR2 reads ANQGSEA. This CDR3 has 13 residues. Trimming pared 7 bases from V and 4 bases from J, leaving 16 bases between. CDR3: CSALQTGFYGYTF. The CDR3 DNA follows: TGCAGCGCCCTACAGACAGGCTTCTATGGCTACACCTTC.

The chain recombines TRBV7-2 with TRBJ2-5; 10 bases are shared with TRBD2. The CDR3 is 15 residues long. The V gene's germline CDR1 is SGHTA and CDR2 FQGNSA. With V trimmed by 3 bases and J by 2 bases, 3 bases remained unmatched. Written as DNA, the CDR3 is TGTGCCAGCAGCTTGAAACTAGCGGGGCAAGAGACCCAGTACTTC. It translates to CASSLKLAGQETQYF.

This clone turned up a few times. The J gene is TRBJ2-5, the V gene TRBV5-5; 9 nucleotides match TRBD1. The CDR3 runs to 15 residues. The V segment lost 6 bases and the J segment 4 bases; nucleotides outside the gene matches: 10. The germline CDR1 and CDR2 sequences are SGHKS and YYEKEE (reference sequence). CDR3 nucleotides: TGTGCCAGCAACTTCGCGGGACAGGGAGTAGAGACCCAGTACTTC. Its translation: CASNFAGQGVETQYF.

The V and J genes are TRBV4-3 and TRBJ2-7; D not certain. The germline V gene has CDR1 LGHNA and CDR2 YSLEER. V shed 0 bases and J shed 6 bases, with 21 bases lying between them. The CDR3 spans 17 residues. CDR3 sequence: CASSQDLPATPTGEQYF. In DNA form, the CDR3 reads TGCGCCAGCAGCCAAGATTTGCCCGCAACCCCCACTGGCGAGCAGTACTTC.

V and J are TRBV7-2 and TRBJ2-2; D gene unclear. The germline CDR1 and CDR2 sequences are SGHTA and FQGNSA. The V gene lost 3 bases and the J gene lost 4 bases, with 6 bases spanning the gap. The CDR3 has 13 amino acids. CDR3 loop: CASSFRVTGELFF. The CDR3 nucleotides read TGTGCCAGCAGCTTTCGGGTCACCGGGGAGCTGTTTTTT.

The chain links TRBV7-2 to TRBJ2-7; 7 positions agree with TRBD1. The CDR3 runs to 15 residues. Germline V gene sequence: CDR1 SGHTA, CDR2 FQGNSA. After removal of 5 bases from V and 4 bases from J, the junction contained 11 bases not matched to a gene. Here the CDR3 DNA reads TGTGCCAGCAGCCAAACAGGGGCTCATTTTTACGAGCAGTACTTC. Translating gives CASSQTGAHFYEQYF.

DNA of the CDR3: TGTGCCAGTAGTATCGGTACAGGCCCGCAGCCCCAGCATTTT. It yields the protein CASSIGTGPQPQHF. This rearrangement joins TRBV19 to TRBJ1-5; the D gene is possibly TRBD1 (5 bases). The V end was cut by 3 bases, the J end by 7 bases, with 13 bases between. CDR1 is LNHDA and CDR2 is SQIVND in the germline V gene (reference sequence). The CDR3 length is 14 residues.

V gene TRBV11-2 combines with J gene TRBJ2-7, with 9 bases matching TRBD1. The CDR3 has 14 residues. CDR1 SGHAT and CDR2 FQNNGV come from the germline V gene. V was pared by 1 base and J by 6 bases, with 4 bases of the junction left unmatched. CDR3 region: CASSLGRTGVEQYF. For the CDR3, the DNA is TGTGCCAGCAGCTTAGGTAGGACAGGGGTCGAGCAGTACTTC.

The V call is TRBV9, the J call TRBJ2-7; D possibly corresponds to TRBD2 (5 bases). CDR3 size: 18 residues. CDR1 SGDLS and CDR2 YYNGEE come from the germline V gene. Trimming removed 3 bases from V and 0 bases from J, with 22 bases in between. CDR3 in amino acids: CASSGPAVDQRGSYEQYF. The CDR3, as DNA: TGTGCCAGCAGCGGCCCGGCGGTCGACCAACGGGGCTCCTACGAGCAGTACTTC. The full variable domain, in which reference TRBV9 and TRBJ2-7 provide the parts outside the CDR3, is DSGVTQTPKHLITATGQRVTLRCSPRSGDLSVYWYQQSLDQGLQFLIQYYNGEERAKGNILERFSAQQFPDLHSELNLSSLELGDSALYFCASSGPAVDQRGSYEQYFGPGTRLTVT.

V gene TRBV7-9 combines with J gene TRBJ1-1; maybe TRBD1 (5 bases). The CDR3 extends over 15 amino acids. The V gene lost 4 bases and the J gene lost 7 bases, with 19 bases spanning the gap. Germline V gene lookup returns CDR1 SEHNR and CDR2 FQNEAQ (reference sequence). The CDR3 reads CASSSIKGHGSEAFF. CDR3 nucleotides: TGTGCCAGCAGCTCGATCAAAGGACATGGAAGTGAAGCTTTCTTT. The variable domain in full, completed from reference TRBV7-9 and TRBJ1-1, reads DTGVSQNPRHKITKRGQNVTFRCDPISEHNRLYWYRQTLGQGPEFLTYFQNEAQLEKSRLLSDRFSAERPKGSFSTLEIQRTEQGDSAMYLCASSSIKGHGSEAFFGQGTRLTVV.

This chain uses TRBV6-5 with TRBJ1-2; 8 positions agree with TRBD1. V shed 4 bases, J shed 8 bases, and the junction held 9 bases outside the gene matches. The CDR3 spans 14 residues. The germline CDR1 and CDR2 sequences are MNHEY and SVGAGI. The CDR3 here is CASSLVTGGKGYTF. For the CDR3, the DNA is TGTGCCAGCAGTTTAGTAACAGGGGGGAAAGGCTACACCTTC.

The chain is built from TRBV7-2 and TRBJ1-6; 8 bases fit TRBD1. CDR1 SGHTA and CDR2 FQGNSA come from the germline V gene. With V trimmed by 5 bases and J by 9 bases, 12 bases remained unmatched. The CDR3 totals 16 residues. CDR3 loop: CASSAKLGQAISPLHF. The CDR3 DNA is TGTGCCAGCAGCGCTAAATTGGGACAGGCAATTTCACCCCTCCACTTT.

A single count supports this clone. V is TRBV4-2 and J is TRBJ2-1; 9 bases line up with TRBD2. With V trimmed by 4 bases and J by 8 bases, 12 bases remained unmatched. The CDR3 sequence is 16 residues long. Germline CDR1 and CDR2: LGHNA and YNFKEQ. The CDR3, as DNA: TGTGCCAGCAGCCGCGAAACCTTAGCGGGAGACCATGAGCAGTTCTTC. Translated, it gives CASSRETLAGDHEQFF.

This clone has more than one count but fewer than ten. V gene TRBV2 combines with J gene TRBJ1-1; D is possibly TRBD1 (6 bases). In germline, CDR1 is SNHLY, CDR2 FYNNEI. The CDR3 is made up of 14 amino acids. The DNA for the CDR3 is TGTGCTCAACAGGGCGGGGGCAGGGGTACTGAAGCTTTCTTT. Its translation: CAQQGGGRGTEAFF. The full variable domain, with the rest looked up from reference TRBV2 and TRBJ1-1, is EPEVTQTPSHQVTQMGQEVILRCVPISNHLYFYWYRQILGQKVEFLVSFYNNEISEKSEIFDDQFSVERPDGSNFTLKIRSTKLEDSAMYFCAQQGGGRGTEAFFGQGTRLTVV.

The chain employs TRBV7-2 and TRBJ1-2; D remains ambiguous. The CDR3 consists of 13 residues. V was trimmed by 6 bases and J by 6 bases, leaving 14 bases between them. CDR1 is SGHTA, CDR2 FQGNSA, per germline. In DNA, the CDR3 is TGTGCCAGCAGTTTTATGTGGCAGGATGGCTACACCTTC. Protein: CASSFMWQDGYTF. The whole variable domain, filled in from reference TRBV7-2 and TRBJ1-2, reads GAGVSQSPSNKVTEKGKDVELRCDPISGHTALYWYRQSLGQGLEFLIYFQGNSAPDKSGLPSDRFSAERTGGSVSTLTIQRTQQEDSAVYLCASSFMWQDGYTFGSGTRLTVV.

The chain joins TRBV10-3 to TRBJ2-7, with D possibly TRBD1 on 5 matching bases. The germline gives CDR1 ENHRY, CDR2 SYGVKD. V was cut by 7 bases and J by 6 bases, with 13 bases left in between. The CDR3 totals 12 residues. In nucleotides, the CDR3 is TGTGCCATCAACCAGGGCAAGGCCGAGCAGTACTTC. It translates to CAINQGKAEQYF.